This T cell receptor beta chain is from a study of OX40 agonist ivuxolimab in advanced cancers. Some clones are missing from TCRdb's copy, which holds only in-frame ones; the method was immunoSEQ multiplex PCR. The repertoire holds around 82,000 clones, with more than 75% as singletons. Germline values: CDR1 SGHTA, CDR2 FQGNSA. Trimming took off 5 bases at V and 4 bases at J, with 11 bases between the two ends. This CDR3 comprises 13 residues. Study-level findings and limits: People who partly responded at 0.1-3.0 mg/kg had some of the least clonal expansion seen.

Only a few counts were recorded for this clone. Antigen: not known. The chain is built from TRBV7-2 and TRBJ1-2, with a tentative D call TRBD1 (6 bases). The sequence came from an adult with an advanced solid tumor such as melanoma, head and neck, liver or kidney cancer. The sample in question was CD4+ or CD8+ T cells sorted from blood, obtained in a trial of the OX40 agonist ivuxolimab. Written as DNA, the CDR3 is TGTGCCAGCAGCCTTACAGGGCCCTATGGCTACACCTTC. The encoded protein is CASSLTGPYGYTF.